This T cell receptor beta chain was obtained from a study of CD8 T cells in ankylosing spondylitis. Findings of the study overall: Disease-linked clones reportedly showed significant enrichment in matched ankylosing spondylitis synovial fluid. Relatively rare in peripheral blood, disease-linked clones were also CD8+. Apparently characteristic of ankylosing spondylitis blood was a TCR beta motif (about eight highly homologous variants).

Germline assignment: CDR1 SEHNR and CDR2 FQNEAQ (reference sequence). There are 17 residues in the CDR3. The ends lost 6 bases at V and 0 bases at J; junction bases unmatched: 5. Quantitative 5'-RACE with molecular barcodes generated TCR beta libraries. TCRdb analysed the 5' RACE reads with MiXCR anew, one entry per CDR3 protein. Among roughly 450,000 distinct CDR3 sequences, around 26% were seen once, and the ten largest hold about 0.89%. Concerning this clonotype: Its specificity is unknown.

The rearrangement uses TRBV7-9 and TRBJ2-1; 13 bases agree with TRBD2. The sequencing input was blood, either unsorted or a sorted T cell fraction (not recorded which). This receptor was obtained from a male donor with ankylosing spondylitis. CDR3 sequence (DNA): TGTGCCAGCAGTGGGACTAGCGGGATTAGCTCCTACAATGAGCAGTTCTTC. It codes for CASSGTSGISSYNEQFF.